The 2 T cell receptor beta chains below all came from one sample that was sequenced in a study of control samples from healthy donors and cancer patients. Measured with immunoSEQ multiplex PCR; TCRdb has only the in-frame clones, and not every one. The table lists about 130,000 clones, approximately 90% of them singletons. Sequenced input: blood. These receptors originate from a man aged 18 to 30 in good health.

The V and J genes are TRBV7-9 and TRBJ2-3; a possible D gene is TRBD2 (5 bases). The ends were cut back, 2 bases at V and 0 bases at J, with 12 bases in the middle. CDR1 and CDR2 (germline): SEHNR, FQNEAQ (reference sequence). The CDR3 has 16 residues. The CDR3 is CASSLPSSDSTDTQYF. Written as DNA, the CDR3 is TGTGCCAGCAGCTTACCTAGCAGTGATAGCACAGATACGCAGTATTTT.

The chain carries TRBV11-2 and TRBJ2-7; D is unclear. The CDR3 contains 15 residues. CDR1 is SGHAT, CDR2 FQNNGV, per germline. V lost 6 bases to trimming and J lost 0 bases, with 15 bases between them. The CDR3: CASRGLRFGSYEQYF. The CDR3 DNA is TGTGCCAGCAGGGGTCTCCGGTTCGGCTCCTACGAGCAGTACTTC.